This T cell receptor (beta chain) is from a study of neurological immune-mediated disorders. Notes on this clonotype: Its antigen is not identified. A much more abundant neighbour one base away suggests this may be a read error.

Findings and limits, study-wide: Among 34 multiple sclerosis patients, phylogenetic grouping put the repertoires of 18 into a single related-CDR3 cluster, a possible signature. The most TCR clonal expansion was seen in HTLV-1-associated myelopathy, and the least was seen in multiple sclerosis, which fell below healthy controls.

cDNA was made by 5'RACE with 10-nucleotide random UMIs. Sequencing runs each generated in excess of 180 million TCR-beta sequences derived from 15-18 subjects. TCRdb reprocessed the 5' RACE reads with MiXCR, giving one entry per CDR3 protein. The sample contains roughly 45,000 distinct CDR3 sequences, roughly 3.2% of which appear only once. The CDR3 has 16 residues. Looked up from germline, CDR1 is SGHRS and CDR2 is YFSETQ. V was cut by 4 bases and J by 4 bases, with 18 bases left in between. J is TRBJ2-1 and V is TRBV5-1; D possibly corresponds to TRBD2 (6 bases). The source of this sequence is a woman aged 45-59 years with multiple sclerosis. Sequenced sample: PBMCs. The CDR3 loop is CASSIANEGLYNEQFF. The CDR3 nucleotides read TGCGCCAGCAGCATCGCGAACGAGGGACTTTACAATGAGCAGTTCTTC.